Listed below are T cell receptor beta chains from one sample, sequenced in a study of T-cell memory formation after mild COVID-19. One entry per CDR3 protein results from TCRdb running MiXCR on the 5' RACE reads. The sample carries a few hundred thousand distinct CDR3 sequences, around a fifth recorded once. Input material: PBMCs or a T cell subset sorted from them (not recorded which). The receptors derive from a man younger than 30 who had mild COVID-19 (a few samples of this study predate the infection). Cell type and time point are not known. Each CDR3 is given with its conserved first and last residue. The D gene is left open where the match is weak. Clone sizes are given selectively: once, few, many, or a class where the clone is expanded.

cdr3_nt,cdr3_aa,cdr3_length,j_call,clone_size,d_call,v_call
TGTGCCAGCAGCCAACCGTTGGGGAACGGGCGTTTTTCACCCCTCCACTTT,CASSQPLGNGRFSPLHF,17,TRBJ1-6,NA,NA,TRBV7-9
TGCGCCAGCAGCCATTATGGGACAGAGAACACTGAAGCTTTCTTT,CASSHYGTENTEAFF,15,TRBJ1-1,NA,TRBD1,TRBV4-1
TGTGCCATCAGTGATATCGGGGGAAGGGCGACTGAAGCTTTCTTT,CAISDIGGRATEAFF,15,TRBJ1-1,NA,NA,TRBV10-3
TGTGCCAGCTCACCAGGCTTTAGGGACTTGGTGTCGACAGATACGCAGTATTTT,CASSPGFRDLVSTDTQYF,18,TRBJ2-3,NA,NA,TRBV18
TGCAGCGTTGTATCGGACAATGAGCAGTTCTTC,CSVVSDNEQFF,11,TRBJ2-1,NA,NA,TRBV29-1
TGTGCCAGCAGTTTCCCTGCTACTAATGAAAAACTGTTTTTT,CASSFPATNEKLFF,14,TRBJ1-4,few,NA,TRBV28
TGTGCCAGCAGGGGGGGCAAACCAGATACGCAGTATTTT,CASRGGKPDTQYF,13,TRBJ2-3,NA,NA,TRBV11-2
TGCGCCAGCAGCTTGGCTACAGCCGACAATGAGCAGTTCTTC,CASSLATADNEQFF,14,TRBJ2-1,NA,NA,TRBV5-1
TGTGCCAGCAGCTTAGCAGGATCTAATGAGCAGTTCTTC,CASSLAGSNEQFF,13,TRBJ2-1,few,NA,TRBV7-6
TGTGCCAGCAGTAGCACGGGACACACCAATCAGCCCCAGCATTTT,CASSSTGHTNQPQHF,15,TRBJ1-5,NA,NA,TRBV6-5
TGTGCCAGCAGCCGCAGGGGGCTTTCCTACAATGAGCAGTTCTTC,CASSRRGLSYNEQFF,15,TRBJ2-1,NA,TRBD1,TRBV3-1
TGTGCCAGCAGTCCAGCCGGGGCGGACAATGAGCAGTTCTTC,CASSPAGADNEQFF,14,TRBJ2-1,NA,NA,TRBV6-5
TGTGCCACCAGTGAGGGTAGCGGGGTCTACAATGAGCAGTTCTTC,CATSEGSGVYNEQFF,15,TRBJ2-1,NA,TRBD2,TRBV24-1
TGTGCCACCGTGACAGGCGTTACAGATACGCAGTATTTT,CATVTGVTDTQYF,13,TRBJ2-3,NA,NA,TRBV2
TGTGCTAGTGGTTTGGCCCCCGCCCGCGCGAACACCGGGGAGCTGTTTTTT,CASGLAPARANTGELFF,17,TRBJ2-2,NA,NA,TRBV12-5
TGTGCCATCAGGCAGGGTGTGGACACTGAAGCTTTCTTT,CAIRQGVDTEAFF,13,TRBJ1-1,few,NA,TRBV10-3
TGTGCCAGCAGCGACCTTGGGGGTTCACCCTCCTACAATGAGCAGTTCTTC,CASSDLGGSPSYNEQFF,17,TRBJ2-1,NA,NA,TRBV7-9
TGTGCCAGCAGCTTAGAGCAGGGGCTCACTGAAGCTTTCTTT,CASSLEQGLTEAFF,14,TRBJ1-1,many,NA,TRBV11-2
TGTGCCAGCAGCCAAGTCACAGAGAGAGAGACCCAGTACTTC,CASSQVTERETQYF,14,TRBJ2-5,few,NA,TRBV3-1
TGTGCCAGCAGTTTAGCGCTAGGACCTGAAGCTTTCTTT,CASSLALGPEAFF,13,TRBJ1-1,NA,NA,TRBV12-3/TRBV12-4
TGTGCCAGCTCCAGGGTAACCCAGCCCCAGCATTTT,CASSRVTQPQHF,12,TRBJ1-5,few,NA,TRBV2
TGTGCCACGACACGATACACAGATACGCAGTATTTT,CATTRYTDTQYF,12,TRBJ2-3,few,NA,TRBV18
TGTGCCAGCAGCGCAGCGCCTACGTACCAAGAGACCCAGTACTTC,CASSAAPTYQETQYF,15,TRBJ2-5,few,NA,TRBV7-6
TGTGCTAGTGGTTTCAACAGGGGAGCCTCCGAGCAGTACTTC,CASGFNRGASEQYF,14,TRBJ2-7,NA,TRBD1,TRBV12-5
TGTGCCAGCAGTTTCGGGGAGAACAGCCCGCAGTACTTC,CASSFGENSPQYF,13,TRBJ2-7,few,NA,TRBV27
TGTGCCAGCAACCCAGGCTCGGCAGGGGCCTATGGCTACACCTTC,CASNPGSAGAYGYTF,15,TRBJ1-2,NA,NA,TRBV7-9
TGCGCCAGCAGCCAGACGAGGGGCGGGGCAGATACGCAGTATTTT,CASSQTRGGADTQYF,15,TRBJ2-3,few,NA,TRBV4-1
TGTGCCAGCAGTGATAGACAGGTCACCGGGGAGCTGTTTTTT,CASSDRQVTGELFF,14,TRBJ2-2,NA,NA,TRBV2
TGTGCCTGGAGTATACAGGGACCCCTCCACTTT,CAWSIQGPLHF,11,TRBJ1-6,few,NA,TRBV30
TGTGCCAGCAGTGAGGTCCCTGCGAACACCGGGGAGCTGTTTTTT,CASSEVPANTGELFF,15,TRBJ2-2,NA,NA,TRBV2
TGCAGTGCTCTCGGAGCGGGGGTCCAAGAGACCCAGTACTTC,CSALGAGVQETQYF,14,TRBJ2-5,few,TRBD2,TRBV20-1
TGTGCCAGCGAGGAACAGGGGGGTTATCAGCCCCAGCATTTT,CASEEQGGYQPQHF,14,TRBJ1-5,few,TRBD1,TRBV28
TGTGCCAGCAGTTACTCGACAGGGAAAGAGACCCAGTACTTC,CASSYSTGKETQYF,14,TRBJ2-5,few,TRBD1,TRBV6-5
TGCAGTGCCCCCGAGGGCTCAACCTCTGGAAACACCATATATTTT,CSAPEGSTSGNTIYF,15,TRBJ1-3,few,NA,TRBV20-1
TGTGCCTGGACCCAGGGTGCGAACACCGGGGAGCTGTTTTTT,CAWTQGANTGELFF,14,TRBJ2-2,few,NA,TRBV30
TGTGCCAGCAGATGGGACACGAACACTGAAGCTTTCTTT,CASRWDTNTEAFF,13,TRBJ1-1,NA,NA,TRBV7-2
TGTGCCAGCAGCGTAGTCGATAGCGGGAGGCTAGATACGCAGTATTTT,CASSVVDSGRLDTQYF,16,TRBJ2-3,NA,TRBD2,TRBV9
TGTGCCAGCAGCCCCCAGCAGGGTGCCTACGAGCAGTACTTC,CASSPQQGAYEQYF,14,TRBJ2-7,once,NA,TRBV7-9
TGTGCCAGCAGCTTAGTCAGGGGGCGGGAAGCTTTCTTT,CASSLVRGREAFF,13,TRBJ1-1,once,TRBD1,TRBV7-2
TGTGCCAGCAGCCGGGCACCGAGGAACACTGAAGCTTTCTTT,CASSRAPRNTEAFF,14,TRBJ1-1,NA,NA,TRBV7-9
TGTGCCATCGAGTCCGGGGGCGCCGATGGCTACACCTTC,CAIESGGADGYTF,13,TRBJ1-2,NA,NA,TRBV10-3
TGTGCCAGCAGGCTGCAGTACAGGGCTAACACTGAAGCTTTCTTT,CASRLQYRANTEAFF,15,TRBJ1-1,NA,NA,TRBV6-5
TGCGCCAGCAGCTACGGGGGAGAGGGTTCACCCCTCCACTTT,CASSYGGEGSPLHF,14,TRBJ1-6,few,NA,TRBV5-1
TGTGCCAGCAGCCCGTACTCCCGGGGGCGGGCAGATACGCAGTATTTT,CASSPYSRGRADTQYF,16,TRBJ2-3,few,NA,TRBV7-3
TGTGCCAGCAGTTACCTCGGTTGGACGGCCACAGATACGCAGTATTTT,CASSYLGWTATDTQYF,16,TRBJ2-3,NA,NA,TRBV6-2/TRBV6-3
TGCGCCAGCAGCCAATATCGACAGGGGCTAGGAGAGACCCAGTACTTC,CASSQYRQGLGETQYF,16,TRBJ2-5,many,TRBD1,TRBV4-3
TGTGCCAGCAGTTTCGGGGGAAGGACCCAGTACTTC,CASSFGGRTQYF,12,TRBJ2-5,NA,NA,TRBV2